This T cell receptor beta chain appears in the sequencing data of a study of T cell responses to AZD1222 COVID-19 vaccine. This clone has a single count. What it recognizes is unknown. Trimming took off 2 bases at V and 5 bases at J, with 15 bases between the two ends. CDR3 length: 15 amino acids. The germline V gene has CDR1 MNHEY and CDR2 SVGEGT. The study, taken as a whole, reports: Regions 160-218 and 743-854 dominated among vaccine-associated CD4 TCRs spanning spike. In a largely white British group with more females than males, clonal diversity was possibly underestimated.

Profiling relied on immunoSEQ multiplex PCR, and the TCRdb table lists in-frame clones only, not all of them. Of around 200,000 clones in the sample, under 95% were seen once. This sequence was found in an adult who received the AZD1222 COVID-19 vaccine. The rearrangement links TRBV6-2 or TRBV6-3 to TRBJ2-5; weak D call: TRBD1 (6 bases). The specimen comprised peripheral blood, sampled 28 days after the second AZD1222 dose. The CDR3 region is CASSYHPQGEETQYF. The DNA for the CDR3 is TGTGCCAGCAGTTACCATCCACAGGGTGAGGAGACCCAGTACTTC.